This T cell receptor (beta chain) comes out of a study of neurological immune-mediated disorders. Broader study findings: Expanded clones shared no identical CDR3 amino acid sequences across subjects, which suggested private TCR-beta repertoires in all groups.

This clonotype has a count of ten or more. The target antigen is unknown. TCRdb analysed the 5' RACE reads with MiXCR anew, one entry per CDR3 protein. This sample has about 46,000 distinct CDR3 sequences, with about 2% found just once. The V and J ends lost 0 bases and 4 bases respectively, with 19 bases between them. The CDR3 is made up of 17 amino acids. Germline-derived CDR1 and CDR2 are SGDLS and YYNGEE. This clonotype originated in a woman aged 40 to 49 with multiple sclerosis. Sequencing was performed on PBMCs. The chain joins TRBV9 to TRBJ1-1, with D perhaps TRBD1 (6 bases). The CDR3 protein is CASSVDPLQGKGTEAFF. The CDR3 DNA reads as TGTGCCAGCAGCGTAGACCCACTACAGGGTAAAGGCACTGAAGCTTTCTTT.